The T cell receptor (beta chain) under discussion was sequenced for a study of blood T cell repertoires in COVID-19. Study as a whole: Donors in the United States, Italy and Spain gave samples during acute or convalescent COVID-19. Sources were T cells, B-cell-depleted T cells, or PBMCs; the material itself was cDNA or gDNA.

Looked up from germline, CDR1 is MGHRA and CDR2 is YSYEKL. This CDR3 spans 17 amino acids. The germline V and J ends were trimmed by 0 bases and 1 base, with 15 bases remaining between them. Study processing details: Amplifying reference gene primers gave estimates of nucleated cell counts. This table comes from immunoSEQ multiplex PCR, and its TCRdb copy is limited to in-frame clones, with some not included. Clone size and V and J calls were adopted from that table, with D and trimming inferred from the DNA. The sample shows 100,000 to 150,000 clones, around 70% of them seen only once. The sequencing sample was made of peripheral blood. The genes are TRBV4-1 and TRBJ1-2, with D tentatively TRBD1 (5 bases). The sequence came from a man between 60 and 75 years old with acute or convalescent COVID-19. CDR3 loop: CASSQELALGDNYGYTF. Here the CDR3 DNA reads TGCGCCAGCAGCCAAGAGTTAGCCCTAGGGGATAACTATGGCTACACCTTC.